Below, one TCR beta chain is given with its context. Its antigen is currently unknown. This specimen belongs to a study of T cell responses to AZD1222 COVID-19 vaccine. General study results and limits: White British donors predominated, females outnumbered males, and clonal diversity was possibly underestimated. Only 6 or 7 individuals given AZD1222 were seropositive at baseline. Repertoire sampling occurred only after the peak T cell response.

The CDR3 runs 14 residues. Assay: immunoSEQ multiplex PCR; the TCRdb copy retains only in-frame clones and omits some. The data show about 94,000 clones, with 70% to 90% seen just once and 13% held by the top ten. This chain connects TRBV12-2 to TRBJ1-2. TRBV12-2 is a listed pseudogene. The specimen was peripheral blood, collected on day 0 of AZD1222 vaccination. This sequence was found in an adult in good health. The CDR3 protein is CASRPLTEIYGYTF. The CDR3 bases are TGTGCAAGTCGCCCGCTTACTGAGATCTATGGCTACACCTTC.